This T cell receptor (beta chain) was recorded in a study of cytomegalovirus exposure and HLA in healthy donors. Points from the study as a whole: Most observed TCR sequences were rare, whereas some public TCRs were detected in many donors.

Trimming cost V 1 base and J 5 bases, with 15 bases left between them. Germline-derived CDR1 and CDR2 are SGDLS and YYNGEE. The CDR3 has 15 amino acids. Separate from the approximately 700-subject first cohort was the approximately 130-subject validation cohort, to which the donors belonged. This clone showed up just once. The antigen is not known. Using immunoSEQ multiplex PCR, the repertoire was profiled, and TCRdb retains in-frame clones only, with some absent. Here the sample spans 250,000 to 400,000 clones, approximately 91% being singletons. The TCR originated in a man aged 25-40 years in good health and CMV-seronegative. The V call is TRBV9, the J call TRBJ2-5, with D hard to call. The sequenced sample was PBMCs. This CDR3 reads CASSVMPFSRETQYF. The CDR3 DNA is TGTGCCAGCAGCGTAATGCCTTTTTCCCGGGAGACCCAGTACTTC. The full variable domain, in which reference TRBV9 and TRBJ2-5 provide the parts outside the CDR3, is DSGVTQTPKHLITATGQRVTLRCSPRSGDLSVYWYQQSLDQGLQFLIQYYNGEERAKGNILERFSAQQFPDLHSELNLSSLELGDSALYFCASSVMPFSRETQYFGPGTRLLVL.